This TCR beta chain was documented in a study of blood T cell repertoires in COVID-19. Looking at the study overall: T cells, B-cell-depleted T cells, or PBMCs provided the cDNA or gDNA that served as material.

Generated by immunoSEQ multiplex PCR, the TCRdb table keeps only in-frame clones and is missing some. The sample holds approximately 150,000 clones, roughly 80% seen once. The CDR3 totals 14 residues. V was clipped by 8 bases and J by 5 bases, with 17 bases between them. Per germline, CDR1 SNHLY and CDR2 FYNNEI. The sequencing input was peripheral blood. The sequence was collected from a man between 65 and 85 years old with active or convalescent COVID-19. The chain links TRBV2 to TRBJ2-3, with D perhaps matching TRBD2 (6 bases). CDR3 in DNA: TGTGCCAGCGGCCCATGGGGGGTCGAAGATACGCAGTATTTT. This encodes CASGPWGVEDTQYF.